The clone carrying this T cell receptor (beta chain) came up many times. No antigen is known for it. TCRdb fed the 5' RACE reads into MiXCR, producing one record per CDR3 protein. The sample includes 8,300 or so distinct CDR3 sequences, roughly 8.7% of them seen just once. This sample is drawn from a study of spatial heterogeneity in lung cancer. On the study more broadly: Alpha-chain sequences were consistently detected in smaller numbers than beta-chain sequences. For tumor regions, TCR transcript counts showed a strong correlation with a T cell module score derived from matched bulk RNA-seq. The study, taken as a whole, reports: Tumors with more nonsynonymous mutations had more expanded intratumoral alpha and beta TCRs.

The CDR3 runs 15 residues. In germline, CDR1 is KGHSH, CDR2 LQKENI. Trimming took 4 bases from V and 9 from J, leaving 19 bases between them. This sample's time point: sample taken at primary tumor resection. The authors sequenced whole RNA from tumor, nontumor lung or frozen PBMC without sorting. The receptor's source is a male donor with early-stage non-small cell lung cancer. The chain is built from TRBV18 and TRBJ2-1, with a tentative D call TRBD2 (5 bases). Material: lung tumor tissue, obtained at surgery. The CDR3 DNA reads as TGTGCCAGCTCACGCCCTAGCCTCCCAATCCCTGAGCAGTTCTTC. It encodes CASSRPSLPIPEQFF.